This is a list of T cell receptor beta chains from one sample in a study of T cells in Graves' hyperthyroidism and ophthalmopathy. One entry per CDR3 protein, called by TCRdb with MiXCR from the multiplex PCR reads. The sample contains about 840,000 distinct CDR3 sequences, approximately 40% of which appear only once. Sequencing input: blood. The source of these receptors is a man between 18 and 29 years old with Graves' hyperthyroidism. CDR3s include the opening cysteine and the closing phenylalanine or tryptophan. The D gene is left open where the match is weak. The size of a clone is reported for some rows only, either as once, few or many, or as a class for expanded clones.

V gene,D gene,J gene,CDR3 length,clone size,CDR3 DNA,CDR3 protein
TRBV7-8,-,TRBJ2-7,14,few,TGTGCCAGCAGCTTAGTCGGACTACCCTACGAGCAGTACTTC,CASSLVGLPYEQYF
TRBV15,TRBD1,TRBJ2-2,16,-,TGTGCCACCAGCTACCGGGACAGGGCGAACACCGGGGAGCTGTTTTTT,CATSYRDRANTGELFF
TRBV10-3,-,TRBJ2-7,13,many,TGTGCCTCTCGGGGGCAGGGAGGCCACGAGCAGTACTTC,CASRGQGGHEQYF
TRBV6-6,TRBD1,TRBJ2-7,13,few,TGTGCCAGCAGTGGACAGGGACGGGTGGAGCAGTACTTC,CASSGQGRVEQYF
TRBV10-3,TRBD1,TRBJ1-5,14,-,TGTGCTCCCCGGGACAGATTGAGCAATCAGCCCCAGCATTTT,CAPRDRLSNQPQHF
TRBV15,-,TRBJ1-1,17,many,TGTGCCACCAGCAGAGACCTGGGACTGACTTTTAGCGCTGAAGCTTTCTTT,CATSRDLGLTFSAEAFF
TRBV12-3/TRBV12-4,TRBD2,TRBJ2-5,14,few,TGTGCCAGTAAATCGTCTAGCGGATCCGTGGCCCAGTACTTC,CASKSSSGSVAQYF
TRBV12-3/TRBV12-4,-,TRBJ1-6,12,many,TGTGCCAGCGCCGGCTCCTCTGGGGCCCTCCACTTT,CASAGSSGALHF
TRBV7-9,TRBD1,TRBJ1-1,18,-,TGTGCCAGCAGCTCCCGTAGTTCCAACAGGGGGCGGAACACTGAAGCTTTCTTT,CASSSRSSNRGRNTEAFF
TRBV29-1,TRBD2,TRBJ2-7,13,many,TGCAGCGTTGAAGCCCGGGAGGGGTACGAGCAGTACTTC,CSVEAREGYEQYF
TRBV7-2,TRBD2,TRBJ2-7,13,-,TGTGCCAGCAGCTGGGGGGGTCCCTACGAGCAGTACTTC,CASSWGGPYEQYF
TRBV12-3/TRBV12-4,-,TRBJ1-1,16,-,TGTGCCAGCAGCGGCCGGGACCCGGGGTGGAACACTGAAGCTTTCTTT,CASSGRDPGWNTEAFF
TRBV10-3,TRBD1,TRBJ1-4,14,-,TGTGCCAGCGGACCACAGGGGGTAAACGAAAAACTGTTTTTT,CASGPQGVNEKLFF
TRBV5-1,-,TRBJ2-2,13,-,TGCGCCAGCAAAGGGCCGAACACCGGGGAGCTGTTTTTT,CASKGPNTGELFF
TRBV19,-,TRBJ1-1,11,many,TGTGCCAGTAGTACAGGGGTTGCGGCTTTCTTT,CASSTGVAAFF
TRBV7-2,TRBD2,TRBJ2-2,15,once,TGTGCCAGCAGCCCTGGACTAGCTGAGACCGGGGAGCTGTTTTTT,CASSPGLAETGELFF
TRBV6-5,-,TRBJ2-5,14,-,TGTGCCAGCAGTTACTTGGGGCCGAGAGAGACCCAGTACTTC,CASSYLGPRETQYF
TRBV7-9,TRBD1,TRBJ2-1,15,-,TGTGCCAGCAGCCTCCGGACAGGGAAGTACAATGAGCAGTTCTTC,CASSLRTGKYNEQFF
TRBV6-6,-,TRBJ1-1,13,once,TGTGCCAGCAGGATTGATTGGAACACTGAAGCTTTCTTT,CASRIDWNTEAFF
TRBV12-3/TRBV12-4,TRBD1,TRBJ1-5,15,few,TGTGCCAGCAGTGGGGACAGGGGGCTTAATCAGCCCCAGCATTTT,CASSGDRGLNQPQHF
TRBV15,TRBD1,TRBJ1-3,19,many,TGTGCCACCAGCAGAGATGGAACAGGGGAATTGGCCTCTGGAAACACCATATATTTT,CATSRDGTGELASGNTIYF
TRBV6-1,-,TRBJ2-2,16,few,TGTGCCAGCAGTGAAAACAGCGAGAGGGACACCGGGGAGCTGTTTTTT,CASSENSERDTGELFF
TRBV5-4,-,TRBJ2-7,15,-,TGTGCCAGCAGCGCTGCGCTAGCGCACTCCTACGAGCAGTACTTC,CASSAALAHSYEQYF
TRBV6-5,TRBD1,TRBJ1-1,13,few,TGTGCCAGCAGTTACAGACAGGGAACTGAAGCTTTCTTT,CASSYRQGTEAFF
TRBV12-3/TRBV12-4,-,TRBJ1-5,17,few,TGTGCCAGCAGTTACTCGGAGTTCGGGGGTAGGGATCAGCCCCAGCATTTT,CASSYSEFGGRDQPQHF
TRBV12-3/TRBV12-4,-,TRBJ1-5,15,-,TGTGCCAGCAGACCTCGTCCCGGGGGCAATCAGCCCCAGCATTTT,CASRPRPGGNQPQHF
TRBV7-9,TRBD1,TRBJ1-3,17,few,TGTGCCAGCAGCTCGGGGACAGTAACCAGCTCTGGAAACACCATATATTTT,CASSSGTVTSSGNTIYF
TRBV7-8,-,TRBJ1-1,14,many,TGCGCCAGCAGCTTGGGGCTGGGAAACACTGAAGCTTTCTTT,CASSLGLGNTEAFF
TRBV4-1,-,TRBJ1-6,18,few,TGCGCCAGCAGCCAAGTATTTCGCGGGGAGGCAGGGCCCTCACCCCTCCACTTT,CASSQVFRGEAGPSPLHF
TRBV6-4,TRBD1,TRBJ1-1,19,once,TGTGCCAGCACACCTTCGTGCGTGACAGGGGAGAGTATGAACACTGAAGCTTTCTTT,CASTPSCVTGESMNTEAFF
TRBV25-1,-,TRBJ2-3,12,-,TGTGCCAGCAGAGGAGTCACGGATACGCAGTATTTT,CASRGVTDTQYF